This T cell receptor (beta chain) comes out of a study of identical twins. Study-wide findings and caveats: Analyses based on zero insertions could be partly confounded by invariant MAIT and iNKT cells.

Trimming cost V 3 bases and J 4 bases, with 10 bases left between them. The CDR3 totals 14 residues. Germline V gene sequence: CDR1 LGHDT, CDR2 YNNKEL (reference sequence). One entry per CDR3 protein results from TCRdb running MiXCR on the 5' RACE reads. In the table there are roughly 250,000 distinct CDR3 sequences, around 15% of which are singletons. Concerning this clonotype itself: Its target is not known.

The sequencing input was memory (CD45RO+) T cells sorted from blood. The TCR comes from a woman aged 18-29 years in good health. This chain uses TRBV3-1 with TRBJ1-5; no definite D call. CDR3 in DNA: TGTGCCAGCAGCCAGGGGATGGGAAATCAGCCCCAGCATTTT. The encoded protein is CASSQGMGNQPQHF. Based on the CDR3 plus reference TRBV3-1 and TRBJ1-5, the full variable domain is DTAVSQTPKYLVTQMGNDKSIKCEQNLGHDTMYWYKQDSKKFLKIMFSYNNKELIINETVPNRFSPKSPDKAHLNLHINSLELGDSAVYFCASSQGMGNQPQHFGDGTRLSIL.